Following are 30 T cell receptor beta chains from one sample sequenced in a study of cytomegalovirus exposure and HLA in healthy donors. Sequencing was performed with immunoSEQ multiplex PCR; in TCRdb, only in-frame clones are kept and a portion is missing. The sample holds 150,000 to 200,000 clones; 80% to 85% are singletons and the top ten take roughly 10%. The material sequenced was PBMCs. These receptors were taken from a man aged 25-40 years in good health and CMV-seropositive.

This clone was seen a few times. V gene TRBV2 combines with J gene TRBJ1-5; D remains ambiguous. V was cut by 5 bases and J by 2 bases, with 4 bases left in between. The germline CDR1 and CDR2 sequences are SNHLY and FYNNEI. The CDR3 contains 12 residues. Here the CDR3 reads CASSTGNQPQHF. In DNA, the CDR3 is TGTGCCAGCAGTACAGGCAATCAGCCCCAGCATTTT.

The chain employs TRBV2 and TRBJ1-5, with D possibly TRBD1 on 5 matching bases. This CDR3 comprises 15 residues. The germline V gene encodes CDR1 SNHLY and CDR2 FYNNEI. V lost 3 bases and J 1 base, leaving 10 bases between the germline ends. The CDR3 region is CASSDLKGSNQPQHF. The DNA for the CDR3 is TGTGCCAGCAGTGACCTAAAGGGGAGCAATCAGCCCCAGCATTTT.

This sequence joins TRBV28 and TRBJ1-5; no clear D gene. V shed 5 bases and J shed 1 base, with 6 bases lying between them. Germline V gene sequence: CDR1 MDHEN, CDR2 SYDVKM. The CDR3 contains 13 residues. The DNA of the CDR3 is TGTGCCAGCAGTGGAGGAAGCAATCAGCCCCAGCATTTT. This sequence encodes CASSGGSNQPQHF.

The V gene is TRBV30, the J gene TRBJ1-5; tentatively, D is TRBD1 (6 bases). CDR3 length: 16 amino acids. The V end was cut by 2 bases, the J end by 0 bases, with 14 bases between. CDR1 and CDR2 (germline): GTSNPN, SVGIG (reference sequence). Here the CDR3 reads CAWSTADSNSNQPQHF. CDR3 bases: TGTGCCTGGAGTACAGCGGACAGTAATAGCAATCAGCCCCAGCATTTT.

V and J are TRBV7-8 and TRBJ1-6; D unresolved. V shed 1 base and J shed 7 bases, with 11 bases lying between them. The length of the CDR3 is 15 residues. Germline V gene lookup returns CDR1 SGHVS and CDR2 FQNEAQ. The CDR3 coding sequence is TGTGCCAGCAGCTTAGTCGGAGACGGGAATTCACCCCTCCACTTT. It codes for CASSLVGDGNSPLHF.

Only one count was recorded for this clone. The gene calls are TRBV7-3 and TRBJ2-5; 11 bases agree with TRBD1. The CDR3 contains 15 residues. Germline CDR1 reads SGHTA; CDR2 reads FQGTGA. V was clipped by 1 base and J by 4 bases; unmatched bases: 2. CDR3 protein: CASSLRTGGGETQYF. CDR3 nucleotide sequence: TGTGCCAGCAGCTTAAGGACAGGGGGCGGAGAGACCCAGTACTTC.

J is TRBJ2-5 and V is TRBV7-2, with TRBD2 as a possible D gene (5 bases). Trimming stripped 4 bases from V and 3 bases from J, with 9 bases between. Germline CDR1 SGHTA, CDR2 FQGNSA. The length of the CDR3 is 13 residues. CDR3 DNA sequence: TGTGCCAGCAGCTCCACCGGGAAAGAGACCCAGTACTTC. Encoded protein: CASSSTGKETQYF.

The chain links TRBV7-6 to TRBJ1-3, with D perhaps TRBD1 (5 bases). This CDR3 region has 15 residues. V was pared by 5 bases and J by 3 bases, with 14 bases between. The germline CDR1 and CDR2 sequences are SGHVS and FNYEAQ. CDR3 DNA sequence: TGTGCCAGCAGCCCAACGCGGACATTTGGAAACACCATATATTTT. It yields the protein CASSPTRTFGNTIYF.

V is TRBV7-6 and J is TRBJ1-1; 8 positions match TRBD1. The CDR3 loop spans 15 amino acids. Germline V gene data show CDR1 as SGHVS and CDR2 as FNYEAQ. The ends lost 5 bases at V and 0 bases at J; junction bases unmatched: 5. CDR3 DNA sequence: TGTGCCAGCAGCCCCGGACAGGGCTTGAACACTGAAGCTTTCTTT. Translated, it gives CASSPGQGLNTEAFF.

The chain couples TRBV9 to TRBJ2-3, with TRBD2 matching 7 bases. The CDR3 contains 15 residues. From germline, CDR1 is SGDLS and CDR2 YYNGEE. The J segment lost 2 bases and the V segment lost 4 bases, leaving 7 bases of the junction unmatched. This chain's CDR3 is CASSIYGGVTDTQYF. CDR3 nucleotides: TGTGCCAGCAGCATTTATGGGGGGGTCACAGATACGCAGTATTTT.

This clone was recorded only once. The CDR3 nucleotides are TGCGCCAGCCAACTTCAGACAGGTCCCTACGAGCAGTACTTC. It codes for CASQLQTGPYEQYF. This chain uses TRBV10-1 with TRBJ2-7; tentative D call: TRBD1 (6 bases). V lost 8 bases and J 2 bases, leaving 16 bases between the germline ends. This CDR3 region has 14 residues. Germline lookup yields CDR1 WNHNN and CDR2 SYGVQD (reference sequence).

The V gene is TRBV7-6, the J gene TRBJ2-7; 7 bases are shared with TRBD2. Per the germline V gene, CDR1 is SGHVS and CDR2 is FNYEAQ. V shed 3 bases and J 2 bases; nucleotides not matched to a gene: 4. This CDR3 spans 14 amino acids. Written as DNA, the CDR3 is TGTGCCAGCAGCTTGTCCGGGACTACCTACGAGCAGTACTTC. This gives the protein CASSLSGTTYEQYF.

CDR3 in DNA: TGTGCCAGCAGCTCTGGTGGAGGAGGGTCGGAGACCCAGTACTTC. Amino acid sequence: CASSSGGGGSETQYF. The genes are TRBV11-3 and TRBJ2-5; perhaps TRBD2 as D (6 bases). V dropped 4 bases and J dropped 5 bases, with 17 bases sitting between them. Germline-derived CDR1 and CDR2 are SGHNT and YENEEA. The CDR3 totals 15 residues.

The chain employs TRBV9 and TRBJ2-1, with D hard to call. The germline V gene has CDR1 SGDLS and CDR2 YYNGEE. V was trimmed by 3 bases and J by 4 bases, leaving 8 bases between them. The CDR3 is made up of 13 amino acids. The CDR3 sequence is CASSGAAYNEQFF. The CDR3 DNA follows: TGTGCCAGCAGCGGGGCTGCATACAATGAGCAGTTCTTC.

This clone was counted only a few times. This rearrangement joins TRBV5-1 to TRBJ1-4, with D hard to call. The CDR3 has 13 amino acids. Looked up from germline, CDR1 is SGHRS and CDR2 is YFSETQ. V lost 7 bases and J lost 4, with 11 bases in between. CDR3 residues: CASRLEGNEKLFF. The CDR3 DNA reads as TGCGCCAGCCGGCTGGAGGGTAATGAAAAACTGTTTTTT.

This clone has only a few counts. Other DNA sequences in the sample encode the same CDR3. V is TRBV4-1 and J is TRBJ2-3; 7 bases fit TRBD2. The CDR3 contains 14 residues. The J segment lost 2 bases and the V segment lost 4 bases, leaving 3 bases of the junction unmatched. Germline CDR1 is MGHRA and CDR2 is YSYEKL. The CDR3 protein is CASSPLADTDTQYF. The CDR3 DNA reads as TGCGCCAGCAGCCCCCTAGCGGACACAGATACGCAGTATTTT.

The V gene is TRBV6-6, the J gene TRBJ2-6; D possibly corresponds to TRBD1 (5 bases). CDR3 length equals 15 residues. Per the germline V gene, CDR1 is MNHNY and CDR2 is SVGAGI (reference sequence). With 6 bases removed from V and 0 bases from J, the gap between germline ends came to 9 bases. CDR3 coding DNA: TGTGCCAGCAGGGTACAGGTCTCTGGGGCCAACGTCCTGACTTTC. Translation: CASRVQVSGANVLTF.

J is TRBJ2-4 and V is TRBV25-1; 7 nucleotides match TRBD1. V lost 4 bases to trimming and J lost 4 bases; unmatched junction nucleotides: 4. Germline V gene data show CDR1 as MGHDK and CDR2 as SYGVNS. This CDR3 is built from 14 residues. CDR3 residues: CASSATGTKNIQYF. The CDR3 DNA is TGTGCCAGCAGTGCGACAGGGACGAAAAACATTCAGTACTTC.

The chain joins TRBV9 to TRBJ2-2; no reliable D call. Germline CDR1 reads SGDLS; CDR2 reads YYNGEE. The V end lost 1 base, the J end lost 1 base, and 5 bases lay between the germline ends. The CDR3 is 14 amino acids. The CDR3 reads CASSVLENTGELFF. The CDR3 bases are TGTGCCAGCAGCGTACTAGAGAACACCGGGGAGCTGTTTTTT. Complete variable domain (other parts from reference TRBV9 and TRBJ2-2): DSGVTQTPKHLITATGQRVTLRCSPRSGDLSVYWYQQSLDQGLQFLIQYYNGEERAKGNILERFSAQQFPDLHSELNLSSLELGDSALYFCASSVLENTGELFFGEGSRLTVL.

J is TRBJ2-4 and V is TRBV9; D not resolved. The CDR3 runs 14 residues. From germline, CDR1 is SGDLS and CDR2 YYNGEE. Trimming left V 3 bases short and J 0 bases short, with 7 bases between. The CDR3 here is CASSASLAKNIQYF. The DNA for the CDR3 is TGTGCCAGCAGCGCTAGTCTAGCCAAAAACATTCAGTACTTC.

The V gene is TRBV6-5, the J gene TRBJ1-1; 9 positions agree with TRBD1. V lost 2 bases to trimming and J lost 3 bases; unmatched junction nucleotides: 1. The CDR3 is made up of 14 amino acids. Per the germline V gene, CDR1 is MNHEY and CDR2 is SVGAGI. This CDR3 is CASSYRDRDTEAFF. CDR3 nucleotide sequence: TGTGCCAGCAGTTACCGGGACAGGGACACTGAAGCTTTCTTT.

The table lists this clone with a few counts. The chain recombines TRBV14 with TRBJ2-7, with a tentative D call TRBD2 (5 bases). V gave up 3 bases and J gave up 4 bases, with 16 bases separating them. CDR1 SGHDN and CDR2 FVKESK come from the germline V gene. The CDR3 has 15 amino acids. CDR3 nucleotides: TGTGCCAGCAGCCATCAGTCTAGCTGGCCGTACGAGCAGTACTTC. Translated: CASSHQSSWPYEQYF.

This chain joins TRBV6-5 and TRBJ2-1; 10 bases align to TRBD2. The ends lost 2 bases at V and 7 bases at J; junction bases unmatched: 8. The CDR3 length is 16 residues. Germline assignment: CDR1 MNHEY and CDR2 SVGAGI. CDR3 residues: CASSYNSGTSENEQFF. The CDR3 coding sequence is TGTGCCAGCAGTTACAACTCCGGGACTAGCGAGAATGAGCAGTTCTTC.

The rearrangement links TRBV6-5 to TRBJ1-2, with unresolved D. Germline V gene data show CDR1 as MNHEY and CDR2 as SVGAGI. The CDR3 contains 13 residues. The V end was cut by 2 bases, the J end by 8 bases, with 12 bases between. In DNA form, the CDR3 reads TGTGCCAGCAGTTACACAGAGACGCTAGGCTACACCTTC. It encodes CASSYTETLGYTF.

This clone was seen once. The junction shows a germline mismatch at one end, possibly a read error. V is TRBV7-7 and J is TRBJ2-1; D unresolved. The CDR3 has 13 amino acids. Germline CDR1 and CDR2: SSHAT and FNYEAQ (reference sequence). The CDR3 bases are TGTGCTAGCAGCTTAAGAGCCGACTCGGAGCAGTTCTTC. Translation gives CASSLRADSEQFF.

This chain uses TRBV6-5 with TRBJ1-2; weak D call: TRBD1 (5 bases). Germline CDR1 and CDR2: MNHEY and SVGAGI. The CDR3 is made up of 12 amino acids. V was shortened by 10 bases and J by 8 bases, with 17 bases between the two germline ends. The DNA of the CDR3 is TGTGCCATCCGGTGGCAGGGAGGAGGCTACACCTTC. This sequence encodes CAIRWQGGGYTF.

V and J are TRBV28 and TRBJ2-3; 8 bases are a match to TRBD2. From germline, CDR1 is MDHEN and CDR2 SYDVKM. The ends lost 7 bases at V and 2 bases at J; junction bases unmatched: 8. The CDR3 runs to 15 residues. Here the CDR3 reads CASTNPGLDTDTQYF. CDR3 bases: TGTGCCAGCACAAACCCGGGACTAGACACAGATACGCAGTATTTT.

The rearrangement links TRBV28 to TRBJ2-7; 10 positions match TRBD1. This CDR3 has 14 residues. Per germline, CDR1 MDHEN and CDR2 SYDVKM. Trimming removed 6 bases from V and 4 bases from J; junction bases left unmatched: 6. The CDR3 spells CASSGTGELYEQYF. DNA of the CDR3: TGTGCCAGCAGCGGGACAGGGGAACTTTACGAGCAGTACTTC.

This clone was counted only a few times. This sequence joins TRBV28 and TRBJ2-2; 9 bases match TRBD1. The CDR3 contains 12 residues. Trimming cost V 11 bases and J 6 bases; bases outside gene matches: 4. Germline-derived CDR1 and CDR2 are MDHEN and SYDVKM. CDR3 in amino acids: CALQGAAGELFF. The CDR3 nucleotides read TGTGCCCTACAGGGGGCGGCCGGGGAGCTGTTTTTT.

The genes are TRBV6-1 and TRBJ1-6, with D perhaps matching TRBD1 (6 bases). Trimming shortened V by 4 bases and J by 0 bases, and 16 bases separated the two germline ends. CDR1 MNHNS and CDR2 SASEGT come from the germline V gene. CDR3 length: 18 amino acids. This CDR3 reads CASSARRDRSSYNSPLHF. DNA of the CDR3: TGTGCCAGCAGTGCGAGACGAGACAGGAGCTCCTATAATTCACCCCTCCACTTT.